This T cell receptor (beta chain) was sequenced during a study of low-dose radiotherapy and immunotherapy resistance in tumors. Germline loops: CDR1 SGHDT, CDR2 YYEEEE. The CDR3 contains 14 residues. V lost 0 bases to trimming and J lost 2 bases, with 8 bases between them. As to time point: before trial treatment. Gene-specific TRAV and TRBV primers were used for first-strand cDNA, covering alpha and beta chains. Using a constant-region primer together with a V-primer adapter, TCRs were subjected to 15 to 25 PCR cycles of amplification. One entry per CDR3 protein, called by TCRdb with MiXCR from the reads. The sample contains more than 50,000 distinct CDR3 sequences, roughly 29% of which appear only once. This clonotype came up many times.

This TCR came from a male donor with rectosigmoid adenocarcinoma. The chain couples TRBV5-6 to TRBJ2-5; the D is unclear. The material sequenced was PBMCs, taken before treatment. CDR3 residues: CASSLAGQQETQYF. Written as DNA, the CDR3 is TGTGCCAGCAGCTTGGCAGGTCAGCAAGAGACCCAGTACTTC.